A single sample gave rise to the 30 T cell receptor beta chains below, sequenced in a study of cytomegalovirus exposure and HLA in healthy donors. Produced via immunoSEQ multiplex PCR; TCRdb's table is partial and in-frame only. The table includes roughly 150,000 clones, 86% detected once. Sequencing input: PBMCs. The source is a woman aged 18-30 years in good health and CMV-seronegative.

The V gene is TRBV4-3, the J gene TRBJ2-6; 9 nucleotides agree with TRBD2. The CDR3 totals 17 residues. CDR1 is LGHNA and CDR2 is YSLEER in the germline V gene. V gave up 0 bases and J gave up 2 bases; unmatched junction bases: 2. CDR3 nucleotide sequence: TGCGCCAGCAGCCAAGATGTAGCGGGAGCTGGGGCCAACGTCCTGACTTTC. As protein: CASSQDVAGAGANVLTF.

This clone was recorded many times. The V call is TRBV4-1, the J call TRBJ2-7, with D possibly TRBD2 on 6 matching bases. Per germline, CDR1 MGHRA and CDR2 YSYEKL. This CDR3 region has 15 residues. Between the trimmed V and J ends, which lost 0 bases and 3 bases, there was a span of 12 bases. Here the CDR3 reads CASSQEGGPFYEQYF. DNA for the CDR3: TGCGCCAGCAGCCAAGAAGGAGGGCCTTTCTACGAGCAGTACTTC.

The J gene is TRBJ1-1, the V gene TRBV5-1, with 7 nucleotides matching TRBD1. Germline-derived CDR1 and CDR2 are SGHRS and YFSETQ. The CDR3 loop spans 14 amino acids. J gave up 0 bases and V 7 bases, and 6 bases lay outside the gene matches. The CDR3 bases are TGCGCCAGCGGAAACAGGGGAATGAACACTGAAGCTTTCTTT. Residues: CASGNRGMNTEAFF.

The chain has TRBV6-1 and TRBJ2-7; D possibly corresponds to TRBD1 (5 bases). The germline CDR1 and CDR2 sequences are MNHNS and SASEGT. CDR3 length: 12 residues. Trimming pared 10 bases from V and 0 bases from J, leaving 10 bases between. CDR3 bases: TGTGCCATCGCCCAGGGCTCCTACGAGCAGTACTTC. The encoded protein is CAIAQGSYEQYF.

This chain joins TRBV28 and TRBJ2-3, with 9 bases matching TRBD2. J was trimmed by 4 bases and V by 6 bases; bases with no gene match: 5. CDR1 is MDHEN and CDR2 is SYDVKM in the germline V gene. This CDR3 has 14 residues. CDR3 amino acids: CASRGGLASDTQYF. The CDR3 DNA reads TGTGCCAGCAGGGGAGGACTAGCGTCAGATACGCAGTATTTT.

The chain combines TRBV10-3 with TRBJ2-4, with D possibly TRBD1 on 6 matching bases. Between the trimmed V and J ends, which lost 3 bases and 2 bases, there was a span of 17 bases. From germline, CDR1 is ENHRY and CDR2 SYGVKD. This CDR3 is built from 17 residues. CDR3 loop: CAISEGGPRGSKNIQYF. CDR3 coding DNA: TGTGCCATCAGTGAAGGTGGCCCAAGGGGGTCCAAAAACATTCAGTACTTC.

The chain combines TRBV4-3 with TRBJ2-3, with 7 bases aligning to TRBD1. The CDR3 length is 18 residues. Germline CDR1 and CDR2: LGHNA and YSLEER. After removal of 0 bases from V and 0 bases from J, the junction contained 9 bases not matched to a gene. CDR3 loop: CASSQDVPRTGSTDTQYF. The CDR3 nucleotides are TGCGCCAGCAGCCAAGATGTCCCCCGGACAGGTAGCACAGATACGCAGTATTTT.

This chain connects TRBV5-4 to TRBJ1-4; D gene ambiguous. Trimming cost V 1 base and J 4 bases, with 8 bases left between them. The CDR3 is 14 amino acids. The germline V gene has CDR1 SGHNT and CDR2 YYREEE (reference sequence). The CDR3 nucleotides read TGTGCCAGCAGCTTGTCTGGGAGTAATGAAAAACTGTTTTTT. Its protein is CASSLSGSNEKLFF.

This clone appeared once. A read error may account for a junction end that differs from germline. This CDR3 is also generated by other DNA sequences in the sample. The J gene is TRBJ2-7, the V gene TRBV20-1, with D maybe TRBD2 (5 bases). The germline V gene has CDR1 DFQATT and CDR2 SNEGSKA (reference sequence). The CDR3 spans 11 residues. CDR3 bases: TGCAGTGCTAGGGACTCCTCCGAGCAGTACTTC. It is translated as CSARDSSEQYF.

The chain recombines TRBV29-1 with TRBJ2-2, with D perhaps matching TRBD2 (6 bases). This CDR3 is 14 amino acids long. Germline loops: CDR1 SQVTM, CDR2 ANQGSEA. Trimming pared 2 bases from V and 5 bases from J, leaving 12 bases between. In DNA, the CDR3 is TGCAGCGTTGAAAGGAGCCGGGGGACCGGGGAGCTGTTTTTT. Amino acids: CSVERSRGTGELFF.

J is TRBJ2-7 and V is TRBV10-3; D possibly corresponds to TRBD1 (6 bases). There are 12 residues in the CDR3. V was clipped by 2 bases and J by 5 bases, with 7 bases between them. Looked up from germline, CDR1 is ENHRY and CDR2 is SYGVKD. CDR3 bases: TGTGCCATCAGTGAGAGGGGGAACGAGCAGTACTTC. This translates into CAISERGNEQYF.

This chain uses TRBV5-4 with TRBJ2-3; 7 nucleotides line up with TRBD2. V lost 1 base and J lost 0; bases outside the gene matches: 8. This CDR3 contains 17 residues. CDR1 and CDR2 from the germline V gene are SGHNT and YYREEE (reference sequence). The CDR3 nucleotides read TGTGCCAGCAGCTTGATGGGGCTAGCGGAAAGCACAGATACGCAGTATTTT. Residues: CASSLMGLAESTDTQYF.

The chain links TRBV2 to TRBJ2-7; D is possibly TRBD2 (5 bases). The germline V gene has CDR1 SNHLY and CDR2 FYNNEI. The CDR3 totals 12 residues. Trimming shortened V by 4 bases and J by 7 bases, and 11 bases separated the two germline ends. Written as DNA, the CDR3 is TGTGCCAGCAGTGGGGGATCGGGGGAGCAGTACTTC. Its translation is CASSGGSGEQYF.

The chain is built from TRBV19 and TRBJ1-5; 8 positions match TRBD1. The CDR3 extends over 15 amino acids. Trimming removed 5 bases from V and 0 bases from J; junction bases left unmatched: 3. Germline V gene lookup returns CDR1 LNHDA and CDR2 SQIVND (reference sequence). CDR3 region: CASSDRGNSNQPQHF. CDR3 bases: TGTGCCAGTAGTGACAGGGGTAATAGCAATCAGCCCCAGCATTTT.

The CDR3 is CASSVGPYQNIQYF. The CDR3 nucleotides are TGTGCCAGCAGCGTAGGCCCCTACCAAAACATTCAGTACTTC. The chain links TRBV9 to TRBJ2-4, with D uncertain. This CDR3 is built from 14 residues. Trimming cost V 0 bases and J 5 bases, with 9 bases left between them. Looked up from germline, CDR1 is SGDLS and CDR2 is YYNGEE.

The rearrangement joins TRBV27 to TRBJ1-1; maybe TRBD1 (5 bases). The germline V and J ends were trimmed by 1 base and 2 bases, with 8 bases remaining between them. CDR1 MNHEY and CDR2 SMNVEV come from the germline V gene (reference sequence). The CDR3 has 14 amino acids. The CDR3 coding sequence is TGTGCCAGCAGTTTATGGCAGGGCAACACTGAAGCTTTCTTT. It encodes CASSLWQGNTEAFF.

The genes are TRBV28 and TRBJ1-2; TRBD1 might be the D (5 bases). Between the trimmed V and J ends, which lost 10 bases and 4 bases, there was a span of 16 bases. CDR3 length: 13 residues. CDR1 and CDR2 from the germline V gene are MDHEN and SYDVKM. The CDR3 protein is CATSTGTFYGYTF. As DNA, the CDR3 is TGTGCCACCTCGACCGGGACTTTCTATGGCTACACCTTC.

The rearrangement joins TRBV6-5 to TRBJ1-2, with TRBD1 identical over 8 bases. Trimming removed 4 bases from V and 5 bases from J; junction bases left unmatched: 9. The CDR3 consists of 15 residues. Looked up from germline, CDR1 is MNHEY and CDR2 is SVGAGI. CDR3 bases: TGTGCCAGCAGTTTACAGGGGGATACAGCTTATGGCTACACCTTC. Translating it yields CASSLQGDTAYGYTF.

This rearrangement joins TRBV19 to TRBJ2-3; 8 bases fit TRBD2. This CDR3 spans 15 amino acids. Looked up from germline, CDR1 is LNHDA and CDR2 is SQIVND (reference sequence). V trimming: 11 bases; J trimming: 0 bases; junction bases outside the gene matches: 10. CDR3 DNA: TGTGCCTTGGGTAGCGGGAAAATGAGCACAGATACGCAGTATTTT. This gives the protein CALGSGKMSTDTQYF.

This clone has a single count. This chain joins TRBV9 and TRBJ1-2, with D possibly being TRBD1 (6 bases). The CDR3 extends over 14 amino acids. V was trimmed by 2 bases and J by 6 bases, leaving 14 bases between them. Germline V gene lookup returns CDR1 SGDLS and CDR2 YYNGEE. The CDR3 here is CASSVDSWKDGYTF. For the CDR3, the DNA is TGTGCCAGCAGCGTGGACAGTTGGAAAGATGGCTACACCTTC.

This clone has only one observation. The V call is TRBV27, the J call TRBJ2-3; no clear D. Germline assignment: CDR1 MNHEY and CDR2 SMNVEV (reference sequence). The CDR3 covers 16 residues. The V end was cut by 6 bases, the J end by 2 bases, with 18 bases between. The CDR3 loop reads CASSRILVESTDTQYF. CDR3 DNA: TGTGCCAGCAGCCGTATCCTTGTGGAGTCCACAGATACGCAGTATTTT.

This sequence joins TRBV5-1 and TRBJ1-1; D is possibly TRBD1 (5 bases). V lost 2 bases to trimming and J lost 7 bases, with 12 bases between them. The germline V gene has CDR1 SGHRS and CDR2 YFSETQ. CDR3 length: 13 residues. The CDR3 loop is CASSLAGSGEAFF. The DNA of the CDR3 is TGCGCCAGCAGCTTAGCAGGGTCAGGTGAAGCTTTCTTT.

The CDR3 spells CASSQEVTTNEKLFF. CDR3 nucleotide sequence: TGCGCCAGCAGCCAGGAGGTGACAACTAATGAAAAACTGTTTTTT. The chain has TRBV5-1 and TRBJ1-4, with D hard to call. There are 15 residues in the CDR3. Germline lookup yields CDR1 SGHRS and CDR2 YFSETQ. V was shortened by 4 bases and J by 0 bases, with 10 bases between the two germline ends.

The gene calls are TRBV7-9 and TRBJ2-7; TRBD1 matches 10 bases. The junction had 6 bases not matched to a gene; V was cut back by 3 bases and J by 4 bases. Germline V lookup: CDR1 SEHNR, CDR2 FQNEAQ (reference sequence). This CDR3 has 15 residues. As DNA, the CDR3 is TGTGCCAGCAGCTTTGGGACAGGGGTGGAGTACGAGCAGTACTTC. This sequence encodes CASSFGTGVEYEQYF.

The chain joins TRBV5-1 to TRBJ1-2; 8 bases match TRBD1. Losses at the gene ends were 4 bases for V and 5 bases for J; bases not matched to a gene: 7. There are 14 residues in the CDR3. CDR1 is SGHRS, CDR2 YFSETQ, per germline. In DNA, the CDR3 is TGCGCCAGCAGCCCCGGACAGGGCGGGTATGGCTACACCTTC. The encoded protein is CASSPGQGGYGYTF.

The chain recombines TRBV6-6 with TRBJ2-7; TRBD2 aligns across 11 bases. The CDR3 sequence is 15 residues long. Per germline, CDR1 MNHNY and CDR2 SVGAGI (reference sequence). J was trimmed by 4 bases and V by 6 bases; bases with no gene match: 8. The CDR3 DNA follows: TGTGCCAGCAGCCCCGGGGTAGCGGGAGGGTACGAGCAGTACTTC. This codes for CASSPGVAGGYEQYF.

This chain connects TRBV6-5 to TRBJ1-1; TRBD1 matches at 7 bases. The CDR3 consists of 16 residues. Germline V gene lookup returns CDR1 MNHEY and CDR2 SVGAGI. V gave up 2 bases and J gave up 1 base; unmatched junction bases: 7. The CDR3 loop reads CASSYHRGGTNTEAFF. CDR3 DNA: TGTGCCAGCAGTTACCACAGGGGAGGAACGAACACTGAAGCTTTCTTT.

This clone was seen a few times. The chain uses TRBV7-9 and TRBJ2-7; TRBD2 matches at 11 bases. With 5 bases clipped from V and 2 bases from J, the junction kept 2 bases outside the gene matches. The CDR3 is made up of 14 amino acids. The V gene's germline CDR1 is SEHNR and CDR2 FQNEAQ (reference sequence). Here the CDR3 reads CASSLSGRAYEQYF. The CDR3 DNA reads TGTGCCAGCAGCCTTAGCGGGAGGGCCTACGAGCAGTACTTC.

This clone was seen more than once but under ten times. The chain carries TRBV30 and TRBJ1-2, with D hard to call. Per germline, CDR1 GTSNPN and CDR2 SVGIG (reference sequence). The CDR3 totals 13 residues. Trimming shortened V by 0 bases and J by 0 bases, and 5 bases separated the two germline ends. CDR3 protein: CAWSVPPNYGYTF. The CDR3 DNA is TGTGCCTGGAGTGTCCCTCCTAACTATGGCTACACCTTC.

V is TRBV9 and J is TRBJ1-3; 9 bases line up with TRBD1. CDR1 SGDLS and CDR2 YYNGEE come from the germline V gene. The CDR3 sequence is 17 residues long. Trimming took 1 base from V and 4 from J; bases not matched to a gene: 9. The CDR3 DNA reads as TGTGCCAGCAGCGTATCCCCGGCCGGGACAGGGGGAAACACCATATATTTT. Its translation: CASSVSPAGTGGNTIYF.